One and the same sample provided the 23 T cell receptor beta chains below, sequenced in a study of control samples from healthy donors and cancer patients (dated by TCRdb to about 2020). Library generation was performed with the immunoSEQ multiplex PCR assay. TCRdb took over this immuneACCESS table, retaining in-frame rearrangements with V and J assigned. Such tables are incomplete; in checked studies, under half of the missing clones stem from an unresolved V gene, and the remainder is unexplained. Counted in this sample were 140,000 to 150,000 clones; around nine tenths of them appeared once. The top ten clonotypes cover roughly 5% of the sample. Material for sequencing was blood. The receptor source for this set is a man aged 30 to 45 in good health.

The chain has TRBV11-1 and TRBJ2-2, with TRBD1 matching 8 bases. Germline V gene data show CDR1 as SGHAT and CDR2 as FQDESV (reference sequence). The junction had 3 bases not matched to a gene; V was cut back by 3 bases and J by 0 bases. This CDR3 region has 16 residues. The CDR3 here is CASSFQDRANTGELFF. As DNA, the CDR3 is TGTGCCAGCAGCTTCCAGGACAGGGCGAACACCGGGGAGCTGTTTTTT.

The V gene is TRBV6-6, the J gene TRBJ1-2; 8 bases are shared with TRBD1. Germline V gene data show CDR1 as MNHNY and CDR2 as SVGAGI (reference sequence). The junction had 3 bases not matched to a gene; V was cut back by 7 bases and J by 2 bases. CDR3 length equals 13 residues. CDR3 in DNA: TGTGCCAGCAATCGACAGGGGAACTATGGCTACACCTTC. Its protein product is CASNRQGNYGYTF.

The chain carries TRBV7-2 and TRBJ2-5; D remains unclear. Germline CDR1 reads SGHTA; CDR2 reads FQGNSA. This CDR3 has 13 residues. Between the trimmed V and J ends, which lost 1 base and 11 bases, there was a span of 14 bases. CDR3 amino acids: CASSLDPGSSQYF. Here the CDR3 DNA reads TGTGCCAGCAGCTTAGATCCGGGTAGCTCGCAGTACTTC. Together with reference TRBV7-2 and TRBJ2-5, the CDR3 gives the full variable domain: GAGVSQSPSNKVTEKGKDVELRCDPISGHTALYWYRQSLGQGLEFLIYFQGNSAPDKSGLPSDRFSAERTGGSVSTLTIQRTQQEDSAVYLCASSLDPGSSQYFGPGTRLLVL.

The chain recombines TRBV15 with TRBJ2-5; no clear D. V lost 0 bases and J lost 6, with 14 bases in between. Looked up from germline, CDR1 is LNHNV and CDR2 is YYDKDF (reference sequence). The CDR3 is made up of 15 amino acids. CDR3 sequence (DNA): TGTGCCACCAGCAGAGATGTCGCAGGTGGGCAGACCCAGTACTTC. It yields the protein CATSRDVAGGQTQYF.

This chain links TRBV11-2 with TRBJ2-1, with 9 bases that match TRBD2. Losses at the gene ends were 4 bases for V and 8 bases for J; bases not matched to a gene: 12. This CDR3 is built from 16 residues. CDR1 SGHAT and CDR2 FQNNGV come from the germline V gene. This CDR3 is CASSSAGTSTVYEQFF. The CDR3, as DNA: TGTGCCAGCAGCTCCGCAGGGACTAGCACAGTGTATGAGCAGTTCTTC.

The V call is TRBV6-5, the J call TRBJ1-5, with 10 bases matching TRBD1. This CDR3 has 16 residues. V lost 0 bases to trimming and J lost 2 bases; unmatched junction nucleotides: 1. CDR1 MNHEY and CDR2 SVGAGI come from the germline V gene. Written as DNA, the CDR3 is TGTGCCAGCAGTTACTCGGGGACAGGGGGCAATCAGCCCCAGCATTTT. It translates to CASSYSGTGGNQPQHF.

The CDR3: CASNYDRVPDTQYF. The CDR3 DNA is TGTGCCAGCAATTACGACAGGGTGCCAGATACGCAGTATTTT. V usage is TRBV27 and J usage is TRBJ2-3; 7 positions agree with TRBD1. Germline assignment: CDR1 MNHEY and CDR2 SMNVEV (reference sequence). The CDR3 is made up of 14 amino acids. The trim removed 7 bases at V and 4 bases at J, leaving 8 bases unmatched.

The CDR3 DNA sequence: TGTGCCAGCAGCTTGTGGGGACAGGGGGACTCACCCCTCCACTTT. Its translation is CASSLWGQGDSPLHF. V is TRBV5-4 and J is TRBJ1-6; TRBD1 aligns across 11 bases. The CDR3 has 15 amino acids. V gave up 1 base and J gave up 10 bases; unmatched junction bases: 4. Germline lookup yields CDR1 SGHNT and CDR2 YYREEE (reference sequence).

CDR3 in DNA: TGTGCCAGCAGCTGGGGCCGAGGGGATCAGCCCCAGCATTTT. Translated, it gives CASSWGRGDQPQHF. This chain uses TRBV5-6 with TRBJ1-5; D may be TRBD1 (5 bases). This CDR3 has 14 amino acids. Per the germline V gene, CDR1 is SGHDT and CDR2 is YYEEEE. Trimming stripped 3 bases from V and 5 bases from J, with 12 bases between.

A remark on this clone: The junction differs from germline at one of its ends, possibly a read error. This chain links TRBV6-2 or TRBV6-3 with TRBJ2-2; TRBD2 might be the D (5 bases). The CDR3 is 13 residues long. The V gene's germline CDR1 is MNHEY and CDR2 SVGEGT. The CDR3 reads CASSYGGSNSRVF. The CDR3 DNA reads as TGTGCCAGCAGTTACGGCGGGTCTAACAGTCGAGTTTTT.

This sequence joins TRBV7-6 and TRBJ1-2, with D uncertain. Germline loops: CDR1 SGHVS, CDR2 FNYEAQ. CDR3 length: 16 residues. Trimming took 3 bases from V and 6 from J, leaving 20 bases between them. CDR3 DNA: TGTGCCAGCAGCTTTTTTTCGCAGACGGGAATTAATGGCTACACCTTC. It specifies CASSFFSQTGINGYTF. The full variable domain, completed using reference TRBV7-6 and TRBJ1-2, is GAGVSQSPRYKVTKRGQDVALRCDPISGHVSLYWYRQALGQGPEFLTYFNYEAQQDKSGLPNDRFSAERPEGSISTLTIQRTEQRDSAMYRCASSFFSQTGINGYTFGSGTRLTVV.

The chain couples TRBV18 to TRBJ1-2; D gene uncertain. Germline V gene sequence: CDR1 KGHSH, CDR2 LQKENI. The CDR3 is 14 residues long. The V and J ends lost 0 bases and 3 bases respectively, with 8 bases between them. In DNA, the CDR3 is TGTGCCAGCTCACCACCGAATCCAGACTATGGCTACACCTTC. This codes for CASSPPNPDYGYTF.

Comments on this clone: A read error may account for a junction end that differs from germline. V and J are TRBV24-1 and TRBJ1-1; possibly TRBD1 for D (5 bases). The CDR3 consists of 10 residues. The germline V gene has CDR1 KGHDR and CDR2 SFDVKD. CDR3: CQEGFPEAFF. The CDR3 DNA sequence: TGCCAAGAGGGGTTCCCTGAAGCTTTCTTT.

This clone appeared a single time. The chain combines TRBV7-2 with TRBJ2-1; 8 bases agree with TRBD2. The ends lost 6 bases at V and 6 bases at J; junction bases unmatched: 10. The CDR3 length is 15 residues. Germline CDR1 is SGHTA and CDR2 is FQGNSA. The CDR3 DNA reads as TGTGCCAGCAGACTAATAGCGGGATTCGTCAATGAGCAGTTCTTC. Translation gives CASRLIAGFVNEQFF.

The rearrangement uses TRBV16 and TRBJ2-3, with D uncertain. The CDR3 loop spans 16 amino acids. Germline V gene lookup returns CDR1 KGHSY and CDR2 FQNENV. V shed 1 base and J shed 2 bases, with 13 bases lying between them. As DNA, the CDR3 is TGTGCCAGCAGCCAATTAGGGTCGGAACACACAGATACGCAGTATTTT. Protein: CASSQLGSEHTDTQYF. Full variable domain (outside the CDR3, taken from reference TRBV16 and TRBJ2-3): GEEVAQTPKHLVRGEGQKAKLYCAPIKGHSYVFWYQQVLKNEFKFLISFQNENVFDETGMPKERFSAKCLPNSPCSLEIQATKLEDSAVYFCASSQLGSEHTDTQYFGPGTRLTVL.

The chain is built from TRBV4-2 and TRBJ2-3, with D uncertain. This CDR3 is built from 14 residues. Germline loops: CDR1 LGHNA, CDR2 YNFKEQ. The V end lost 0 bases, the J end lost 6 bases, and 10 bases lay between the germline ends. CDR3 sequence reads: CASSQESVVDTQYF. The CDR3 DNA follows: TGTGCCAGCAGCCAAGAGTCAGTGGTGGATACGCAGTATTTT.

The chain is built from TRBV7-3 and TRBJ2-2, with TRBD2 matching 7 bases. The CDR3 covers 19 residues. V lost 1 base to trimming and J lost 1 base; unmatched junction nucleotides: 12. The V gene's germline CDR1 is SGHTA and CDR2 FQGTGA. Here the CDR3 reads CASSLKPQVAGVNTGELFF. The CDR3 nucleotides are TGTGCCAGCAGCTTAAAGCCACAGGTCGCGGGGGTGAACACCGGGGAGCTGTTTTTT.

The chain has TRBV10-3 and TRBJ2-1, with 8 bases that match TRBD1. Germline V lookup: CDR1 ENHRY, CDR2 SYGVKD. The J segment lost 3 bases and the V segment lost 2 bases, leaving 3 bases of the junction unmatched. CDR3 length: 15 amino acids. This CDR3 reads CAISERQGNYNEQFF. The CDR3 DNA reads TGTGCCATCAGTGAGAGACAGGGGAACTACAATGAGCAGTTCTTC.

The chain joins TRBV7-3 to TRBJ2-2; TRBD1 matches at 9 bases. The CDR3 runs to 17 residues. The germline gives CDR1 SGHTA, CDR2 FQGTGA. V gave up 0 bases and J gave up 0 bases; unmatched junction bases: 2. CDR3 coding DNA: TGTGCCAGCAGCTTAACGCGGGACAGGGCGAACACCGGGGAGCTGTTTTTT. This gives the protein CASSLTRDRANTGELFF.

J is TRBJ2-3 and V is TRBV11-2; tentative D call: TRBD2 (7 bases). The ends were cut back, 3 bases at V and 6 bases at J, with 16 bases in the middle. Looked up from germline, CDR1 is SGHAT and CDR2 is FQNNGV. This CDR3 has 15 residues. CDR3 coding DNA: TGTGCCAGCAGCTTTGGTGGGGGGGCCGGGGATACGCAGTATTTT. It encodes CASSFGGGAGDTQYF. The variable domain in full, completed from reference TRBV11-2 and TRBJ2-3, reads EAGVAQSPRYKIIEKRQSVAFWCNPISGHATLYWYQQILGQGPKLLIQFQNNGVVDDSQLPKDRFSAERLKGVDSTLKIQPAKLEDSAVYLCASSFGGGAGDTQYFGPGTRLTVL.

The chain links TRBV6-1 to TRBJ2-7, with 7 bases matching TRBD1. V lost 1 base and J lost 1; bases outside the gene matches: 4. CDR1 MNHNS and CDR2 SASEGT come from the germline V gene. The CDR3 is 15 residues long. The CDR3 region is CASSEDWDRSYEQYF. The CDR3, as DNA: TGTGCCAGCAGTGAAGATTGGGACAGATCCTACGAGCAGTACTTC.

The CDR3 loop is CASSRVGSSYEQYF. The CDR3 bases are TGTGCCAGCAGTCGTGTGGGTTCCTCCTACGAGCAGTACTTC. The chain recombines TRBV6-2 or TRBV6-3 with TRBJ2-7, with D hard to call. The CDR3 consists of 14 residues. Germline V gene sequence: CDR1 MNHEY, CDR2 SVGEGT. Trimming stripped 5 bases from V and 0 bases from J, with 11 bases between.

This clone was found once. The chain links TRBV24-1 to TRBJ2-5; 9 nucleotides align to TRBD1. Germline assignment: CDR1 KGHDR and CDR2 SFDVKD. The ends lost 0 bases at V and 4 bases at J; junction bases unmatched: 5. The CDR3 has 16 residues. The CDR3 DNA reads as TGTGCCACCAGTGATTTGCGGACAGGGGCGGGAGAGACCCAGTACTTC. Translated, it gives CATSDLRTGAGETQYF.